This record looks at one TCR beta chain sequence and its context. The sample contains more than one DNA sequence encoding this CDR3. These data belong to a study of blood T cell repertoires in COVID-19. Background on the study: T cells, B-cell-depleted T cells, or PBMCs supplied cDNA or gDNA.

TCRdb's copy holds only in-frame clones and misses some; the assay was immunoSEQ multiplex PCR. The sample includes some 150,000 clones, approximately 80% of them seen just once. Germline CDR1 is MNHEY and CDR2 is SVGAGI. CDR3 length: 12 residues. V lost 5 bases, J lost 0 bases, and 4 bases lay in between. The TCR was taken from a woman aged 55-70 years with COVID-19, enrolled during active disease. The genes are TRBV6-5 and TRBJ1-1; D is uncertain. The sample comprised peripheral blood. The CDR3, as DNA: TGTGCCAGCAGTAGAGTGAACACTGAAGCTTTCTTT. Its translation is CASSRVNTEAFF.